This TCR beta chain is from a study of T cell changes during pregnancy in multiple sclerosis. Unmatched junction bases numbered 14, after V lost 0 bases and J lost 5 bases. Germline CDR1 reads SGHRS; CDR2 reads YFSETQ. CDR3 size: 19 residues. TCRdb's table, derived via immunoSEQ multiplex PCR, lists solely in-frame clones and lacks some. The sample records about 25,000 clones, about 88% being singletons. The origin of this receptor is a female donor in good health, enrolled as a control in a pregnancy study. The V call is TRBV5-1, the J call TRBJ2-5; 12 bases fit TRBD2. Sequenced material: CD4+ T cells from peripheral blood mononuclear cells, taken in the second trimester of pregnancy. CDR3 in amino acids: CASSLGPTSGGSVGETQYF. The CDR3 nucleotides read TGCGCCAGCAGCTTGGGACCTACTAGCGGGGGGTCCGTGGGGGAGACCCAGTACTTC.